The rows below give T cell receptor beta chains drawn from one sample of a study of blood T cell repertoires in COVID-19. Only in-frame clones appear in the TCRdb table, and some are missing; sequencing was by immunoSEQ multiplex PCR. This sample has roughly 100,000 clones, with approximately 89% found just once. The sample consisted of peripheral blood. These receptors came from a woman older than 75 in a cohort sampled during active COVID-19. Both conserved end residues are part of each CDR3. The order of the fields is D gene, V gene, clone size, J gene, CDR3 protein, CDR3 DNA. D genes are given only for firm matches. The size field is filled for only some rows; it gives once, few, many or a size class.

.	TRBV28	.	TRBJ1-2	CASSLSGLANYGYTF	TGTGCCAGCAGTTTATCCGGCTTAGCCAACTATGGCTACACCTTC
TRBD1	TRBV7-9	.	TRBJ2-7	CASSPGTGSSYEQYF	TGTGCCAGCAGCCCTGGGACAGGGAGCTCCTACGAGCAGTACTTC
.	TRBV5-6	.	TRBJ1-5	CASSREGSAIRDQPQHF	TGTGCCAGCAGCCGGGAGGGTTCGGCTATAAGAGATCAGCCCCAGCATTTT
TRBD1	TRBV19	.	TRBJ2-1	CASSLKPGQGTSYNEQFF	TGTGCCAGTAGTCTGAAACCGGGACAGGGAACTTCCTACAATGAGCAGTTCTTC
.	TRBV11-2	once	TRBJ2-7	CASSRSSYEQYF	TGTGCCAGCAGCAGGAGCTCCTACGAGCAGTACTTC
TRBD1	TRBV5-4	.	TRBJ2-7	CASKLGGTGIYEQYF	TGTGCCAGCAAACTTGGTGGGACAGGGATCTACGAGCAGTACTTC
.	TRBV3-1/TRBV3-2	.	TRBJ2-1	CASSPASVSYNEQFF	TGTGCCAGCAGCCCAGCTAGCGTATCCTACAATGAGCAGTTCTTC
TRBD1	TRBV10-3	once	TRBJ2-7	CATSPGGSFYEQYF	TGTGCCACCTCTCCAGGGGGAAGTTTCTACGAGCAGTACTTC
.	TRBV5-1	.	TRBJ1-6	CASSLSGPDSHSPLHF	TGCGCCAGCAGCTTGAGCGGGCCCGATAGTCATTCACCCCTCCACTTT
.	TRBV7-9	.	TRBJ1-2	CASGGLDYGYTF	TGTGCCAGCGGAGGGCTCGACTATGGCTACACCTTC
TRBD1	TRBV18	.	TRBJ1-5	CASSPKTGNQPQHF	TGTGCCAGCTCACCAAAGACAGGGAATCAGCCCCAGCATTTT
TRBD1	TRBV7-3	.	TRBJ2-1	CASSLFPGQGRDEQFF	TGTGCCAGCAGCTTGTTTCCGGGACAGGGTAGGGATGAGCAGTTCTTC
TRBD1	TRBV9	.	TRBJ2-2	CASSTGTGGGGTGELFF	TGTGCCAGCAGCACCGGGACAGGGGGAGGCGGCACCGGGGAGCTGTTTTTT
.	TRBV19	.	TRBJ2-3	CASSAGLNTDTQYF	TGTGCCAGTAGTGCGGGACTTAACACAGATACGCAGTATTTT
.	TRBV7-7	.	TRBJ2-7	CASSSRAEGKEIREQYF	TGTGCTAGCAGCTCCCGGGCAGAGGGAAAGGAAATACGCGAGCAGTACTTC
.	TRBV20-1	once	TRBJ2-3	CSASSRAEGTDTQYF	TGCAGTGCTAGTTCCCGAGCGGAGGGCACAGATACGCAGTATTTT
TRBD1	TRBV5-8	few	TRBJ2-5	CASSGAGTGGETQYF	TGTGCCAGCAGCGGAGCCGGGACAGGTGGGGAGACCCAGTACTTC
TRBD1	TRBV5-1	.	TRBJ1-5	CASSPGTGPQPQHF	TGCGCCAGCAGCCCTGGGACAGGGCCTCAGCCCCAGCATTTT
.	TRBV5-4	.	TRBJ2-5	CASSIPQRSETQYF	TGTGCCAGCAGCATTCCCCAGCGATCAGAGACCCAGTACTTC
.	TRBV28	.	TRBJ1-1	CASSFGGGAFF	TGTGCCAGCAGTTTTGGGGGGGGAGCTTTCTTT
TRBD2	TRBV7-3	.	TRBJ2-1	CASSLASGGAGQFF	TGTGCCAGCAGCTTAGCTAGCGGGGGGGCCGGGCAGTTCTTC
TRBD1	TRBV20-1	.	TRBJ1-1	CSASNRGSEAFF	TGCAGTGCCAGTAACAGGGGAAGTGAAGCTTTCTTT
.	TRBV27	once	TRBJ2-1	CASSETSRYNEQFF	TGTGCCAGCAGTGAAACTAGCAGGTACAATGAGCAGTTCTTC
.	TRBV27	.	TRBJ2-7	CASSLSPGSSYEQYF	TGTGCCAGCAGTTTATCGCCCGGGAGCTCCTACGAGCAGTACTTC
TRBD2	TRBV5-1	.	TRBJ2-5	CASSSSGSVGETQYF	TGCGCCAGCAGCTCAAGCGGGAGCGTGGGGGAGACCCAGTACTTC
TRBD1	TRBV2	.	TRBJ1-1	CASSLPTGMNTEAFF	TGTGCCAGCAGCCTTCCGACAGGGATGAACACTGAAGCTTTCTTT
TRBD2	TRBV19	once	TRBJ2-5	CASSSGLQETQYF	TGTGCCAGTAGTTCGGGACTACAAGAGACCCAGTACTTC
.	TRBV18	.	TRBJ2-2	CASSPQRDTGELFF	TGTGCCAGCTCACCACAACGGGACACCGGGGAGCTGTTTTTT
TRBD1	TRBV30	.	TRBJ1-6	CAWNFGGTGGNTYNSPLHF	TGTGCCTGGAACTTTGGTGGGACAGGGGGGAACACCTATAATTCACCCCTCCACTTT
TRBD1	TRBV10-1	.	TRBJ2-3	CASSETFRTGSADTQYF	TGCGCCAGCAGTGAGACCTTCCGGACAGGCTCAGCAGATACGCAGTATTTT